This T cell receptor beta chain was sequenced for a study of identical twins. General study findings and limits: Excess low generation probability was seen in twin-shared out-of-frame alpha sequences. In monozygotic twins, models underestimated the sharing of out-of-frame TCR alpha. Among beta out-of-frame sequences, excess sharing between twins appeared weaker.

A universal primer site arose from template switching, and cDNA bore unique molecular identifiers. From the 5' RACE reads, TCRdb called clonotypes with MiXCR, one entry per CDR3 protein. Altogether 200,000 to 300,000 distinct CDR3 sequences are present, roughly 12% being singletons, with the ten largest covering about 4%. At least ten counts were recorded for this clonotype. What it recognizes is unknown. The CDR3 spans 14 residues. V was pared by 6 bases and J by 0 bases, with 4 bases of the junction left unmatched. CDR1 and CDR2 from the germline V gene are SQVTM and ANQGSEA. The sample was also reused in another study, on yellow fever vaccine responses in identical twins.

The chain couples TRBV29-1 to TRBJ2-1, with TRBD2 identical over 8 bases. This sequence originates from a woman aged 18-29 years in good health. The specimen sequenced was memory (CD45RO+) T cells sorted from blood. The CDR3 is CSVRGGNSYNEQFF. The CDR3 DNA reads TGCAGCGTACGCGGGGGGAACTCCTACAATGAGCAGTTCTTC.